These 29 T cell receptor beta chains share one sample of origin, sequenced in a study of blood T cell repertoires in COVID-19. This table comes from immunoSEQ multiplex PCR, and its TCRdb copy is limited to in-frame clones, with some not included. This sample carries approximately 300,000 clones, roughly 90% of them seen once, and the ten largest clones take roughly 18%. Sequencing was performed on PBMCs or T cells enriched from blood (not recorded which). These receptor sequences come from a woman aged 25 to 39 who had recovered from COVID-19.

V gene TRBV11-3 combines with J gene TRBJ2-4, with 7 bases aligning to TRBD2. The CDR3 sequence is 20 residues long. Germline assignment: CDR1 SGHNT and CDR2 YENEEA. With 5 bases clipped from V and 0 bases from J, the junction kept 19 bases outside the gene matches. This chain's CDR3 is CASSRGSGDLTLGAKNIQYF. CDR3 in DNA: TGTGCCAGCAGCCGGGGGAGCGGGGACCTGACCTTGGGAGCCAAAAACATTCAGTACTTC.

V is TRBV19 and J is TRBJ1-1; 9 nucleotides agree with TRBD1. This CDR3 is 17 amino acids long. V lost 3 bases, J lost 3 bases, and 11 bases stayed unmatched. Germline-derived CDR1 and CDR2 are LNHDA and SQIVND (reference sequence). In DNA form, the CDR3 reads TGTGCCAGTAGTATCCCCCCAGGACAGGGGCGAGACACTGAAGCTTTCTTT. It encodes CASSIPPGQGRDTEAFF.

The gene calls are TRBV11-2 and TRBJ2-7; D may be TRBD2 (6 bases). CDR1 is SGHAT, CDR2 FQNNGV, per germline. The CDR3 runs to 16 residues. The ends were cut back, 5 bases at V and 0 bases at J, with 17 bases in the middle. The CDR3 loop is CASSALAGRSSYEQYF. The CDR3 bases are TGTGCCAGCAGCGCCCTGGCGGGAAGGAGCTCCTACGAGCAGTACTTC.

This rearrangement joins TRBV4-2 to TRBJ2-1, with TRBD2 identical over 7 bases. V lost 1 base to trimming and J lost 8 bases; unmatched junction nucleotides: 11. This CDR3 spans 16 amino acids. The V gene's germline CDR1 is LGHNA and CDR2 YNFKEQ. DNA of the CDR3: TGTGCCAGCAGCCAAGTACGGCGGGAGTTTGTCTATGAGCAGTTCTTC. As protein: CASSQVRREFVYEQFF.

This sequence joins TRBV2 and TRBJ2-7, with TRBD1 identical over 9 bases. This CDR3 has 15 residues. The V segment lost 4 bases and the J segment 4 bases; nucleotides outside the gene matches: 8. CDR1 and CDR2 from the germline V gene are SNHLY and FYNNEI. The CDR3 spells CASSAMTGGKYEQYF. CDR3 nucleotide sequence: TGTGCCAGCAGTGCAATGACAGGGGGTAAATACGAGCAGTACTTC.

The CDR3 coding sequence is TGTGCCAGCAGCCAAGCCAGCAGGTCCACAGATACGCAGTATTTT. Translated, it gives CASSQASRSTDTQYF. This chain uses TRBV5-6 with TRBJ2-3; D unresolved. Germline-derived CDR1 and CDR2 are SGHDT and YYEEEE. The CDR3 is made up of 15 amino acids. The V and J ends lost 4 bases and 2 bases respectively, with 14 bases between them.

This chain joins TRBV7-2 and TRBJ1-4; 8 bases align to TRBD1. Per germline, CDR1 SGHTA and CDR2 FQGNSA. The CDR3 has 15 amino acids. V dropped 4 bases and J dropped 8; count of bases not matched to a gene: 9. The CDR3 sequence is CASSYTGTGGEKLFF. CDR3 nucleotides: TGTGCCAGCAGCTACACCGGGACAGGCGGGGAAAAACTGTTTTTT.

CDR3 protein: CASSWTGRESPLHF. In DNA, the CDR3 is TGTGCCAGCAGTTGGACAGGGAGGGAATCACCCCTCCACTTT. The chain carries TRBV28 and TRBJ1-6, with TRBD1 matching over 8 bases. Germline V CDR1 and CDR2: MDHEN, SYDVKM. The junction had 6 bases not matched to a gene; V was cut back by 4 bases and J by 10 bases. CDR3 length: 14 residues.

The V call is TRBV14, the J call TRBJ2-1, with 7 bases matching TRBD1. From germline, CDR1 is SGHDN and CDR2 FVKESK. This CDR3 has 16 residues. V lost 3 bases and J lost 5; bases outside the gene matches: 10. CDR3 coding DNA: TGTGCCAGCAGCCAGTGGATTGACAGGGTAAACAATGAGCAGTTCTTC. As protein: CASSQWIDRVNNEQFF.

This chain joins TRBV24-1 and TRBJ2-7; the D gene is possibly TRBD2 (5 bases). CDR1 and CDR2 (germline): KGHDR, SFDVKD. V lost 3 bases, J lost 2 bases, and 16 bases lay in between. The CDR3 runs 16 residues. CDR3 in DNA: TGTGCCACCAGTGATGCGAGGCAGCCCGGGGCCTACGAGCAGTACTTC. This translates into CATSDARQPGAYEQYF.

The CDR3, as DNA: TGTGCCAGCAGTTTTGGGCCCTCATCTAACTATGGCTACACCTTC. Translated: CASSFGPSSNYGYTF. V gene TRBV28 combines with J gene TRBJ1-2; D is ambiguous. The germline V and J ends were trimmed by 3 bases and 0 bases, with 11 bases remaining between them. This CDR3 contains 15 residues. Germline CDR1 is MDHEN and CDR2 is SYDVKM.

The chain couples TRBV18 to TRBJ2-4, with TRBD1 matching over 12 bases. Germline CDR1 is KGHSH and CDR2 is LQKENI. Losses at the gene ends were 3 bases for V and 0 bases for J; bases not matched to a gene: 9. CDR3 length: 19 amino acids. This CDR3 is CASSPGQGASVVAKNIQYF. CDR3 sequence (DNA): TGTGCCAGCTCACCGGGACAGGGGGCGAGTGTGGTAGCCAAAAACATTCAGTACTTC.

This clone has just one count. The chain couples TRBV7-9 to TRBJ2-1; D is perhaps TRBD2 (5 bases). The length of the CDR3 is 14 residues. Germline V lookup: CDR1 SEHNR, CDR2 FQNEAQ (reference sequence). Between the trimmed V and J ends, which lost 4 bases and 8 bases, there was a span of 15 bases. DNA for the CDR3: TGTGCCAGCAGCTCCGGGGTCTACGGAGATGAGCAGTTCTTC. Translated: CASSSGVYGDEQFF.

The J gene is TRBJ2-3, the V gene TRBV4-1; 8 bases fit TRBD1. In germline, CDR1 is MGHRA, CDR2 YSYEKL. The junction had 9 bases not matched to a gene; V was cut back by 0 bases and J by 1 base. This CDR3 is 18 amino acids long. The CDR3 loop is CASSQDGTGGGGTDTQYF. For the CDR3, the DNA is TGCGCCAGCAGCCAAGATGGGACAGGTGGCGGGGGCACAGATACGCAGTATTTT.

The chain links TRBV10-3 to TRBJ2-7; no reliable D call. Trimming shortened V by 0 bases and J by 4 bases, and 10 bases separated the two germline ends. Germline CDR1 and CDR2: ENHRY and SYGVKD. The CDR3 has 14 amino acids. CDR3 nucleotides: TGTGCCATCAGTGAGTCTGGCCCACCTTACGAGCAGTACTTC. This sequence encodes CAISESGPPYEQYF.

The chain carries TRBV5-1 and TRBJ2-1; 9 nucleotides line up with TRBD2. V was clipped by 4 bases and J by 5 bases; unmatched bases: 7. CDR1 and CDR2 from the germline V gene are SGHRS and YFSETQ. The CDR3 totals 15 residues. The CDR3 spells CASSDTGTSNNEQFF. The CDR3 DNA sequence: TGCGCCAGCAGCGACACCGGGACTAGCAACAATGAGCAGTTCTTC. The full variable domain, with the rest looked up from reference TRBV5-1 and TRBJ2-1, is KAGVTQTPRYLIKTRGQQVTLSCSPISGHRSVSWYQQTPGQGLQFLFEYFSETQRNKGNFPGRFSGRQFSNSRSEMNVSTLELGDSALYLCASSDTGTSNNEQFFGPGTRLTVL.

This clone was found once. This sequence joins TRBV2 and TRBJ2-7, with 8 bases lining up with TRBD2. The CDR3 totals 15 residues. J gave up 7 bases and V 7 bases, and 15 bases lay outside the gene matches. Germline V gene lookup returns CDR1 SNHLY and CDR2 FYNNEI. For the CDR3, the DNA is TGTGCCAGCAAAAGTTCGGGGGGGGGCCGGTCGGAGCAGTACTTC. Translated: CASKSSGGGRSEQYF. The full variable domain, with the rest looked up from reference TRBV2 and TRBJ2-7, is EPEVTQTPSHQVTQMGQEVILRCVPISNHLYFYWYRQILGQKVEFLVSFYNNEISEKSEIFDDQFSVERPDGSNFTLKIRSTKLEDSAMYFCASKSSGGGRSEQYFGPGTRLTVT.

This rearrangement joins TRBV18 to TRBJ2-7; TRBD2 is a possible D gene (5 bases). Trimming shortened V by 2 bases and J by 0 bases, and 20 bases separated the two germline ends. This CDR3 has 18 amino acids. Germline V gene sequence: CDR1 KGHSH, CDR2 LQKENI. In DNA form, the CDR3 reads TGTGCCAGCTCACCAGTTCCTCTTTCATCCAGCGGCTCCTACGAGCAGTACTTC. Its protein is CASSPVPLSSSGSYEQYF.

The chain carries TRBV5-1 and TRBJ2-7; 8 bases match TRBD2. J gave up 6 bases and V 0 bases, and 5 bases lay outside the gene matches. The length of the CDR3 is 14 residues. Germline V lookup: CDR1 SGHRS, CDR2 YFSETQ. The CDR3 is CASSLVGGAGEQYF. The DNA for the CDR3 is TGCGCCAGCAGCTTGGTCGGGGGGGCCGGCGAGCAGTACTTC.

The rearrangement links TRBV19 to TRBJ1-1; a weak D match, TRBD1 (5 bases). Germline CDR1 LNHDA, CDR2 SQIVND (reference sequence). The V end lost 7 bases, the J end lost 4 bases, and 22 bases lay between the germline ends. The length of the CDR3 is 16 residues. CDR3 in amino acids: CASIVGQAGGGTEAFF. In DNA form, the CDR3 reads TGTGCCAGTATTGTAGGTCAGGCCGGGGGAGGCACTGAAGCTTTCTTT.

The rearrangement joins TRBV7-3 to TRBJ1-1, with D perhaps TRBD1 (6 bases). Germline CDR1 and CDR2: SGHTA and FQGTGA. The CDR3 spans 14 residues. Trimming removed 4 bases at V and 1 base at J, with 10 bases between. CDR3 DNA sequence: TGTGCCAGCAGCTCGGGACATACGAACACTGAAGCTTTCTTT. It is translated as CASSSGHTNTEAFF.

The chain couples TRBV19 to TRBJ1-2; TRBD1 is a possible D gene (5 bases). The CDR3 contains 17 residues. Trimming removed 2 bases from V and 4 bases from J, with 20 bases in between. The germline V gene has CDR1 LNHDA and CDR2 SQIVND (reference sequence). The CDR3 region has the DNA TGTGCCAGTAGTATAATTGGGGGGGACTTACCCCTCTATGGCTACACCTTC. This codes for CASSIIGGDLPLYGYTF.

This clone was picked up one time. The chain has TRBV19 and TRBJ2-7, with TRBD1 matching over 7 bases. CDR3 size: 15 residues. Germline values: CDR1 LNHDA, CDR2 SQIVND (reference sequence). V shed 5 bases and J 0 bases; nucleotides not matched to a gene: 7. In nucleotides, the CDR3 is TGTGCCAGTAGTCGTACAGGGGATGGCTCCTACGAGCAGTACTTC. Translated: CASSRTGDGSYEQYF. Complete variable domain (other parts from reference TRBV19 and TRBJ2-7): DGGITQSPKYLFRKEGQNVTLSCEQNLNHDAMYWYRQDPGQGLRLIYYSQIVNDFQKGDIAEGYSVSREKKESFPLTVTSAQKNPTAFYLCASSRTGDGSYEQYFGPGTRLTVT.

The V gene is TRBV2, the J gene TRBJ1-2; weak D call: TRBD1 (5 bases). V lost 6 bases and J 0 bases, leaving 11 bases between the germline ends. The CDR3 contains 14 residues. Looked up from germline, CDR1 is SNHLY and CDR2 is FYNNEI. Written as DNA, the CDR3 is TGTGCCAGCAGAGAAATGACAGCTAACTATGGCTACACCTTC. Translating gives CASREMTANYGYTF.

The chain carries TRBV7-8 and TRBJ2-7; 7 nucleotides align to TRBD1. The CDR3 totals 14 residues. Germline CDR1 reads SGHVS; CDR2 reads FQNEAQ. The V gene end was trimmed by 7 bases and the J gene end by 4 bases; junction bases not matched to a gene: 10. The CDR3 DNA is TGTGCCAGCACGGTAGAACAGGGGCGTTACGAGCAGTACTTC. Encoded protein: CASTVEQGRYEQYF.

This chain links TRBV13 with TRBJ1-2, with 7 positions matching TRBD1. Germline values: CDR1 PRHDT, CDR2 FYEKMQ (reference sequence). With V trimmed by 5 bases and J by 5 bases, 2 bases remained unmatched. This CDR3 is built from 12 residues. The chain's CDR3 is CASSQQGYGYTF. In DNA form, the CDR3 reads TGTGCCAGCAGCCAACAGGGGTATGGCTACACCTTC.

The chain carries TRBV6-5 and TRBJ2-1, with TRBD2 identical over 14 bases. Germline CDR1 and CDR2: MNHEY and SVGAGI. The CDR3 totals 15 residues. Unmatched junction bases numbered 7, after V lost 5 bases and J lost 10 bases. The CDR3: CASSLRTSGGKEQFF. The CDR3 DNA reads as TGTGCCAGCAGTCTGCGGACTAGCGGGGGGAAAGAGCAGTTCTTC.

CDR3: CASSEGPGAGGSHGYTF. CDR3 bases: TGTGCCAGCAGTGAAGGCCCGGGGGCAGGGGGATCCCATGGCTACACCTTC. The chain recombines TRBV6-1 with TRBJ1-2, with 7 bases lining up with TRBD1. Trimming removed 1 base from V and 6 bases from J; junction bases left unmatched: 14. This CDR3 has 17 residues. Germline CDR1 is MNHNS and CDR2 is SASEGT.

This chain connects TRBV10-3 to TRBJ1-3; D uncertain. The CDR3 spans 15 residues. V was shortened by 8 bases and J by 2 bases, with 16 bases between the two germline ends. Germline V gene data show CDR1 as ENHRY and CDR2 as SYGVKD. CDR3 region: CAISYSAGPGNTIYF. In DNA form, the CDR3 reads TGTGCCATCTCATATTCTGCGGGTCCTGGAAACACCATATATTTT.